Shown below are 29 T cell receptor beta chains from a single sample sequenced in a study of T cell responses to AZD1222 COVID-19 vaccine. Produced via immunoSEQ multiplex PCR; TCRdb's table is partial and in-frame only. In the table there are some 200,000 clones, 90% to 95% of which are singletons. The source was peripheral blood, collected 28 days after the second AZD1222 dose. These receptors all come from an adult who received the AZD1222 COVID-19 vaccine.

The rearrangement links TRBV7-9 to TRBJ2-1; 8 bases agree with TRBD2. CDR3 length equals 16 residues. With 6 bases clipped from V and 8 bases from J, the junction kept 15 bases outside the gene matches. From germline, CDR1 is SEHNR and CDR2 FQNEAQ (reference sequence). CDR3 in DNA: TGTGCCAGCAGTTCCGCGGGGGCGGGAGGACGGGATGAGCAGTTCTTC. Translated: CASSSAGAGGRDEQFF.

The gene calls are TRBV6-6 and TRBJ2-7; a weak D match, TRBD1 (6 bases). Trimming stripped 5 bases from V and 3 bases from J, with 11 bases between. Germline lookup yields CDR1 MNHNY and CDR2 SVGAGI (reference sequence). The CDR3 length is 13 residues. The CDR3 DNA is TGTGCCAGCAGTCGAAGACAGGACTACGAGCAGTACTTC. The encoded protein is CASSRRQDYEQYF.

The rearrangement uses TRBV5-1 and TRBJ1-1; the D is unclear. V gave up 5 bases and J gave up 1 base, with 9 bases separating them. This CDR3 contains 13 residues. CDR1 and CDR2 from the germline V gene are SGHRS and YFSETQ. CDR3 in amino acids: CASSPGTNTEAFF. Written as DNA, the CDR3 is TGCGCCAGCAGTCCGGGAACGAACACTGAAGCTTTCTTT.

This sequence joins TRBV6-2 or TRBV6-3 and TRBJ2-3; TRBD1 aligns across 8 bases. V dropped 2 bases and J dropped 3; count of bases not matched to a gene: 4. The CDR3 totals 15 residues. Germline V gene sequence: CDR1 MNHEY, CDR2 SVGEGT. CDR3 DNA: TGTGCCAGCAGTTACGGACAGGGTGAGACAGATACGCAGTATTTT. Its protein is CASSYGQGETDTQYF.

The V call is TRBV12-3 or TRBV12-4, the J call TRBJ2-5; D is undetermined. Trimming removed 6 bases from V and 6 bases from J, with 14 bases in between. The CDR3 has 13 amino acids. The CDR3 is CASRGLGPQTQYF. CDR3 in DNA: TGTGCCAGCAGAGGGCTGGGCCCCCAGACCCAGTACTTC.

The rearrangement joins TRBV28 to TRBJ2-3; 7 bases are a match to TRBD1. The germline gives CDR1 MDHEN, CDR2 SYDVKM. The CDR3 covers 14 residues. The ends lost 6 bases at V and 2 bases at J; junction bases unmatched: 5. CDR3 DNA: TGTGCCAGCAGCTGGGGACAGTTCACAGATACGCAGTATTTT. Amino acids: CASSWGQFTDTQYF.

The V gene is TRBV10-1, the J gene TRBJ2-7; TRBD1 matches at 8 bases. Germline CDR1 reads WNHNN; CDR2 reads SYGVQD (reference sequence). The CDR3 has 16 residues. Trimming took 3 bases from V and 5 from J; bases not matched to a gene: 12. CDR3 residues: CASSDGTGGTPHEQYF. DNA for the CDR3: TGCGCCAGCAGTGATGGAACAGGGGGAACCCCCCACGAGCAGTACTTC.

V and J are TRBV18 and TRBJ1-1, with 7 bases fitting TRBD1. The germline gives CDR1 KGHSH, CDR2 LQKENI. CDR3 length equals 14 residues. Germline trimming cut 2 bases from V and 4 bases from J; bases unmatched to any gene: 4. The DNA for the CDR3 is TGTGCCAGCTCACCAACGACAGGGAGCACTGAAGCTTTCTTT. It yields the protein CASSPTTGSTEAFF. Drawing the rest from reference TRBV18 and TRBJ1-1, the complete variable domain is NAGVMQNPRHLVRRRGQEARLRCSPMKGHSHVYWYRQLPEEGLKFMVYLQKENIIDESGMPKERFSAEFPKEGPSILRIQQVVRGDSAAYFCASSPTTGSTEAFFGQGTRLTVV.

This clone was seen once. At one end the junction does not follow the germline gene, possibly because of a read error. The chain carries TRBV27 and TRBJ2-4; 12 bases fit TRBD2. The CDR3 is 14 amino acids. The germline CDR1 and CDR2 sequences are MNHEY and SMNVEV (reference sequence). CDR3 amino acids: CASRLAGAQNIQYF. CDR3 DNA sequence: TGTGCCAGCCGACTAGCGGGAGCCCAAAACATTCAGTACTTC.

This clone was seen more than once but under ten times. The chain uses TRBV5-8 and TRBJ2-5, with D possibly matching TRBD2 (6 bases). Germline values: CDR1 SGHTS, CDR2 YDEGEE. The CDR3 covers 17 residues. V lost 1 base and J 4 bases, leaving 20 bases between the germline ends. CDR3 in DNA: TGTGCCAGCAGCTTGTTCCGCGGGGCCTCAGGCGGAGAGACCCAGTACTTC. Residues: CASSLFRGASGGETQYF.

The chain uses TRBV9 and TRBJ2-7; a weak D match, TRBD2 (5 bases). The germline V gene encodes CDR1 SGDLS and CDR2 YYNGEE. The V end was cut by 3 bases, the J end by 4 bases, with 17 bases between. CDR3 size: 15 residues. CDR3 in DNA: TGTGCCAGCAGCGAGTCACCAGCGGTCCAGTACGAGCAGTACTTC. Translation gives CASSESPAVQYEQYF.

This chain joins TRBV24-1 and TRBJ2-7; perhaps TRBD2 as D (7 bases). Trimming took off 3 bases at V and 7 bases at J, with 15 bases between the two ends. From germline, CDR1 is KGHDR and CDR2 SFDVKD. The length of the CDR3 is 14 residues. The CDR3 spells CATSDRGGAGEQYF. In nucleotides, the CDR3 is TGTGCCACCAGTGATAGGGGGGGCGCCGGGGAGCAGTACTTC.

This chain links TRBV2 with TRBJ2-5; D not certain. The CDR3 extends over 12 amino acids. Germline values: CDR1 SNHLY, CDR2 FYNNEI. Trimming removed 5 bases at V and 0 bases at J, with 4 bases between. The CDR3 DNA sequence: TGTGCCAGCAGTACGGACCAAGAGACCCAGTACTTC. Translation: CASSTDQETQYF. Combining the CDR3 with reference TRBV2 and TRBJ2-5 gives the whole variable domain EPEVTQTPSHQVTQMGQEVILRCVPISNHLYFYWYRQILGQKVEFLVSFYNNEISEKSEIFDDQFSVERPDGSNFTLKIRSTKLEDSAMYFCASSTDQETQYFGPGTRLLVL.

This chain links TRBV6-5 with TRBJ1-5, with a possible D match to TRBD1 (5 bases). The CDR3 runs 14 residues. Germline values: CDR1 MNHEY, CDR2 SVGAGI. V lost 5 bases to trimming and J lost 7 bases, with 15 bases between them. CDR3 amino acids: CASSPSGGGQPQHF. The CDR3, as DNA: TGTGCCAGCAGTCCTTCCGGGGGGGGGCAGCCCCAGCATTTT.

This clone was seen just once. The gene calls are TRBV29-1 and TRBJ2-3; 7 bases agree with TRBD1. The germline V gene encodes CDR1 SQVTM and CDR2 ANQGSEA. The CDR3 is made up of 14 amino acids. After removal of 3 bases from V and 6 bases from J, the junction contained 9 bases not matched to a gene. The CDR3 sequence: CSVEGSQGQDTQYF. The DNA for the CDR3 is TGCAGCGTTGAGGGGTCACAGGGGCAGGATACGCAGTATTTT.

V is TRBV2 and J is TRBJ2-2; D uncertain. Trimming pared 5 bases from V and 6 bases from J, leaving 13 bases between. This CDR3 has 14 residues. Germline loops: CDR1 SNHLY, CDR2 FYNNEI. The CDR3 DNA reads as TGTGCCAGCAGTTTACTTCAAAACGCCGGGGAGCTGTTTTTT. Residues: CASSLLQNAGELFF.

The CDR3 DNA is TGTGCCAGCAGTGAATACAGGGGGACTAATGAAAAACTGTTTTTT. This translates into CASSEYRGTNEKLFF. The V call is TRBV6-1, the J call TRBJ1-4; 8 nucleotides match TRBD1. In germline, CDR1 is MNHNS, CDR2 SASEGT. The CDR3 totals 15 residues. The V segment lost 2 bases and the J segment 2 bases; nucleotides outside the gene matches: 1.

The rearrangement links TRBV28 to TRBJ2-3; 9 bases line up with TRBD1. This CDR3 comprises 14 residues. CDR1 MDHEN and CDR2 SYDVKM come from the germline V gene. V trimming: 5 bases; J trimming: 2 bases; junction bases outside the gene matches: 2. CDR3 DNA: TGTGCCAGCAGTCCACAGGGGGCCACAGATACGCAGTATTTT. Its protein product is CASSPQGATDTQYF.

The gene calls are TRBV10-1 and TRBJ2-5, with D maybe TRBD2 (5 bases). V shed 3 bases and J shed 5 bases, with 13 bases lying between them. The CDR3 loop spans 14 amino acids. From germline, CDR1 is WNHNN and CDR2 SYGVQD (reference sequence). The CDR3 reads CASSESSGFETQYF. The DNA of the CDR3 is TGCGCCAGCAGTGAATCGAGCGGTTTTGAGACCCAGTACTTC.

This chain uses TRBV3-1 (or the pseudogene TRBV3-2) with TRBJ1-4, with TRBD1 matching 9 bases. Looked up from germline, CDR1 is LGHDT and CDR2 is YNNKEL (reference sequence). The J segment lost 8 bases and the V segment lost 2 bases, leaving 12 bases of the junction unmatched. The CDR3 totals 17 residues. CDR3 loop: CASSQFFPQGAREKLFF. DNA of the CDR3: TGTGCCAGCAGCCAATTCTTTCCACAGGGGGCAAGGGAAAAACTGTTTTTT.

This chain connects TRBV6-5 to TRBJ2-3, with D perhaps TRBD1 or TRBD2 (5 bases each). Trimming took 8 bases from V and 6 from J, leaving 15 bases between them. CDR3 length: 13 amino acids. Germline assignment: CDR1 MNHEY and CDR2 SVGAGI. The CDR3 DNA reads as TGTGCCAGCGGTAGCCGGGGCCGGGATACGCAGTATTTT. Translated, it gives CASGSRGRDTQYF.

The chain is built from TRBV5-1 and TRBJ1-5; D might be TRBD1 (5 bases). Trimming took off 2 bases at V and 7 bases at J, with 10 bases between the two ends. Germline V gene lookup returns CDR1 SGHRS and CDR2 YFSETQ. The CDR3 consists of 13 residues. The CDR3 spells CASSFWGGQPQHF. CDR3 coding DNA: TGCGCCAGCAGCTTTTGGGGGGGACAGCCCCAGCATTTT. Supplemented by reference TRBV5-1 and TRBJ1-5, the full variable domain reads KAGVTQTPRYLIKTRGQQVTLSCSPISGHRSVSWYQQTPGQGLQFLFEYFSETQRNKGNFPGRFSGRQFSNSRSEMNVSTLELGDSALYLCASSFWGGQPQHFGDGTRLSIL.

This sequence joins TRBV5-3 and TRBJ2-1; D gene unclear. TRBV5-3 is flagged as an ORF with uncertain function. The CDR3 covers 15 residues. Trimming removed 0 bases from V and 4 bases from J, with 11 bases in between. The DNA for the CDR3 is TGTGCCAGAAGCTTGGGGCTGAAGATATACAATGAGCAGTTCTTC. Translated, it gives CARSLGLKIYNEQFF.

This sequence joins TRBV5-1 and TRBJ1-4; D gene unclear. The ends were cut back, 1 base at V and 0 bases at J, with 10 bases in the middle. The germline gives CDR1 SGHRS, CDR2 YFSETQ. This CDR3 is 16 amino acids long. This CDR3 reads CASSLTGPATNEKLFF. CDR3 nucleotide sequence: TGCGCCAGCAGCTTGACGGGTCCTGCAACTAATGAAAAACTGTTTTTT. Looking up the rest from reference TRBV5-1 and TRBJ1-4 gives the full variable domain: KAGVTQTPRYLIKTRGQQVTLSCSPISGHRSVSWYQQTPGQGLQFLFEYFSETQRNKGNFPGRFSGRQFSNSRSEMNVSTLELGDSALYLCASSLTGPATNEKLFFGSGTQLSVL.

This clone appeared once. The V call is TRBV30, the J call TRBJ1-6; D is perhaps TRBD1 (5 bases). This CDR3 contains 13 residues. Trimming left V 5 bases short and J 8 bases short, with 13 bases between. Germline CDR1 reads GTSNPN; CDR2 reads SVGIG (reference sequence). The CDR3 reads CAWGPGRDSPLHF. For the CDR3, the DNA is TGTGCCTGGGGCCCGGGACGGGATTCACCCCTCCACTTT.

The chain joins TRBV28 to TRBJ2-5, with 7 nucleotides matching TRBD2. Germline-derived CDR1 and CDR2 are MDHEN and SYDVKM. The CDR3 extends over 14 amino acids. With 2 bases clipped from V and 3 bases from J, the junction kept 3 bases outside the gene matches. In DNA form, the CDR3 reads TGTGCCAGCAGTTTACTAGCGGAAGAAGAGACCCAGTACTTC. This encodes CASSLLAEEETQYF.

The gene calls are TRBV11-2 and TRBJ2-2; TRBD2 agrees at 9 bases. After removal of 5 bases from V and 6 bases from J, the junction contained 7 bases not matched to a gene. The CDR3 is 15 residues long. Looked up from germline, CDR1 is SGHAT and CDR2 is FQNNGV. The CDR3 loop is CASSRGLAGSGELFF. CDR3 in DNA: TGTGCCAGCAGCCGGGGGCTAGCGGGATCCGGGGAGCTGTTTTTT.

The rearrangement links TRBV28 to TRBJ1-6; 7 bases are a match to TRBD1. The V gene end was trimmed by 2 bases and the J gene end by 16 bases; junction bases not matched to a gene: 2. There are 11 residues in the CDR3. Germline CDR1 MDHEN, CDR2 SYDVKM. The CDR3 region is CASSLQGVLHF. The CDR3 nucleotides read TGTGCCAGCAGTTTACAGGGGGTTCTCCACTTT. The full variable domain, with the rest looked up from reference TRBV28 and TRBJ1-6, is DVKVTQSSRYLVKRTGEKVFLECVQDMDHENMFWYRQDPGLGLRLIYFSYDVKMKEKGDIPEGYSVSREKKERFSLILESASTNQTSMYLCASSLQGVLHFGNGTRLTVT.

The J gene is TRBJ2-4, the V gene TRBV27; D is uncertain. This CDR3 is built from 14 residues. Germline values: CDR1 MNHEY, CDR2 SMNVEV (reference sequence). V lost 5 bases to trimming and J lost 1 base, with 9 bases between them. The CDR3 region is CASSRPRAKNIQYF. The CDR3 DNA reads TGTGCCAGCAGTCGACCGAGGGCCAAAAACATTCAGTACTTC.